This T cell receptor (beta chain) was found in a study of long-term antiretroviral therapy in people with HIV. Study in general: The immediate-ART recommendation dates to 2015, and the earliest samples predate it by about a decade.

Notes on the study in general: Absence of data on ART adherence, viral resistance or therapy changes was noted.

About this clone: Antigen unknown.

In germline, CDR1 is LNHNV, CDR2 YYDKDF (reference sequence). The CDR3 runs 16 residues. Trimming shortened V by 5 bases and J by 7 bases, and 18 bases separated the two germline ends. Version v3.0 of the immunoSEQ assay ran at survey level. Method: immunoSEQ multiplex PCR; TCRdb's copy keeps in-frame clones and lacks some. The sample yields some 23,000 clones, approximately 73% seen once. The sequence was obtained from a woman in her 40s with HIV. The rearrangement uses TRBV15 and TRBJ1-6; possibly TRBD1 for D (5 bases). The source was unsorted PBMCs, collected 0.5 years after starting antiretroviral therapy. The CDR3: CATSGGNIQLNSPLHF. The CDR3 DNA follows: TGTGCCACCAGCGGGGGGAATATCCAGTTAAATTCACCCCTCCACTTT.